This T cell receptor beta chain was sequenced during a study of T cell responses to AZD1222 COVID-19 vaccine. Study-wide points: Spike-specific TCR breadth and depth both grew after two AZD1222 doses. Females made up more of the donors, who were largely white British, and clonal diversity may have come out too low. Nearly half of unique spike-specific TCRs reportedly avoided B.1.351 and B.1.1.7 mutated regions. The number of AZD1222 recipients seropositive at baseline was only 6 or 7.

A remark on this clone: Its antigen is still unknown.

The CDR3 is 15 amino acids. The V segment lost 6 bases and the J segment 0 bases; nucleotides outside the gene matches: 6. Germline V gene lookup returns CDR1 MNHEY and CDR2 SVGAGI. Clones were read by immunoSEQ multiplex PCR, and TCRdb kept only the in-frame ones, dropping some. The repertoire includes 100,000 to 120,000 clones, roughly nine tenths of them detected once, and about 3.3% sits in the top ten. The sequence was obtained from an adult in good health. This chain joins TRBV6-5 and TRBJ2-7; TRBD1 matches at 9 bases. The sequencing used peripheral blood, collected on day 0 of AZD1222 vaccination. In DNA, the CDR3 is TGTGCCAGCAGCGATATGACAGGGGGCTCCTACGAGCAGTACTTC. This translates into CASSDMTGGSYEQYF.